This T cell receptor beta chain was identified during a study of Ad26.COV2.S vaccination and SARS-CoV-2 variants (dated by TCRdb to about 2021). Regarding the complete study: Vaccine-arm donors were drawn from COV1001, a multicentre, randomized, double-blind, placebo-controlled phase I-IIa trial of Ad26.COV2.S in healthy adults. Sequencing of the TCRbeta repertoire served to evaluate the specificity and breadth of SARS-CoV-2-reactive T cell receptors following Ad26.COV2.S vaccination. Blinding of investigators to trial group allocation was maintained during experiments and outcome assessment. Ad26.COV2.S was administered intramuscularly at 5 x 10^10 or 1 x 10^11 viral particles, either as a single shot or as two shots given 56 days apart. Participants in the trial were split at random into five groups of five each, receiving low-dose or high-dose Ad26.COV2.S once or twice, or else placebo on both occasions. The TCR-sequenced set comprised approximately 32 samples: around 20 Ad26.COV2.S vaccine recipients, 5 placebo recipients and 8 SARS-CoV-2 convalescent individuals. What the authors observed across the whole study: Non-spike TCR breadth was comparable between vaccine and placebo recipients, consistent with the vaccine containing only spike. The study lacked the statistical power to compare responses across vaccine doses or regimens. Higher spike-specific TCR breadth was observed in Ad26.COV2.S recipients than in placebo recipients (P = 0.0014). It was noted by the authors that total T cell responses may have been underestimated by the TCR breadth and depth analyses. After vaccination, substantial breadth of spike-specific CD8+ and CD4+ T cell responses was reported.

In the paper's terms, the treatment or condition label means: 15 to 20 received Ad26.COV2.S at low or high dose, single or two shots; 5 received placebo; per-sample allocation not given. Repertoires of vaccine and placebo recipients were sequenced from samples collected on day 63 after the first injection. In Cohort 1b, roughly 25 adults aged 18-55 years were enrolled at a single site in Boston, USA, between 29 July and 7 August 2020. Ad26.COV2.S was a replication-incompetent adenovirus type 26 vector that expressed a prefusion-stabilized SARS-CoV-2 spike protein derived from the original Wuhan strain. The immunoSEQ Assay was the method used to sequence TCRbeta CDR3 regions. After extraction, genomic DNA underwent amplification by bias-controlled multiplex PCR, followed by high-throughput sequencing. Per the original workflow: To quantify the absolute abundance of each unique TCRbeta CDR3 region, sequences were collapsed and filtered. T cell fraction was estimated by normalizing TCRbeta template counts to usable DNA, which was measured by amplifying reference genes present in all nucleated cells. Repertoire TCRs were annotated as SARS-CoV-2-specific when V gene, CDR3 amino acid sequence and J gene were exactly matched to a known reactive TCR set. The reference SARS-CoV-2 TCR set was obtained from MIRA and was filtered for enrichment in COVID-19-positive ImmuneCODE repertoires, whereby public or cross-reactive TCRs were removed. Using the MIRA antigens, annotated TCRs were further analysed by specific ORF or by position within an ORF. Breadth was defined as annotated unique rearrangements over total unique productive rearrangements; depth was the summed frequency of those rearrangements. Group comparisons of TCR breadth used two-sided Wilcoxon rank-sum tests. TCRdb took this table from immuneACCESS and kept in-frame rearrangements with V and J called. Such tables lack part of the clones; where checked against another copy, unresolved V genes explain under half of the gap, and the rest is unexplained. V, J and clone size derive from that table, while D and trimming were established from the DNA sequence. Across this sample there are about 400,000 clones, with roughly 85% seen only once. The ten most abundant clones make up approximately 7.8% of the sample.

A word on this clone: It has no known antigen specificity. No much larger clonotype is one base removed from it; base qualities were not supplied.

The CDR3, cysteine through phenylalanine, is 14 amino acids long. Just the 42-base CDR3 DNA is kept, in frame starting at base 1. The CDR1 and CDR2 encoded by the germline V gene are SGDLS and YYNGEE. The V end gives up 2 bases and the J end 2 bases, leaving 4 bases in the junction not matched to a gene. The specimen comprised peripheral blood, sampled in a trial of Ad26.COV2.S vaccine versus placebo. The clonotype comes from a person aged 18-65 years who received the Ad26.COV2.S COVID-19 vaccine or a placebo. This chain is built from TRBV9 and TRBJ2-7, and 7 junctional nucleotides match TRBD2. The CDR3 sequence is CASSVGDYTYEQYF. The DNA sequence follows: TGTGCCAGCAGCGTGGGGGACTACACCTACGAGCAGTACTTC.